The TCR beta chain described here comes from a study of T-cell memory formation after mild COVID-19. Study summary: Across donors, TCR clusters were largely donor specific. Points from the study as a whole: The study detected some responding clones in pre-infection memory, suggesting cross-reactive memory joined. Clones that contracted clustered mainly in CM and EM if CD4+ and in EMRA if CD8+.

Regarding this clonotype: Its antigen is unidentified.

V lost 5 bases, J lost 5 bases, and 6 bases stayed unmatched. From germline, CDR1 is MNHEY and CDR2 SVGAGI. The CDR3 length is 15 residues. TCRdb itself ran the 5' RACE reads through MiXCR, one entry per CDR3 protein. Of about 600,000 distinct CDR3 sequences listed, roughly a fifth were seen once; the top ten hold about 8.2%. This receptor was obtained from an adult woman who had mild COVID-19 (a few samples of this study predate the infection). Cell type and time point are not known. V is TRBV6-5 and J is TRBJ2-1; 10 nucleotides agree with TRBD2. The specimen sequenced was PBMCs or a T cell subset sorted from them (not recorded which). The CDR3 region has the DNA TGTGCCAGCAGTGGGGGGACTAGCGTCAACAATGAGCAGTTCTTC. It translates to CASSGGTSVNNEQFF.